These T cell receptor beta chains were read from a single sample in a study of blood T cell repertoires in COVID-19. Profiled with immunoSEQ multiplex PCR; TCRdb holds only in-frame clones, not every one. The sample records over 250,000 clones, about 85% being singletons. Material for sequencing was peripheral blood. These receptors originate from a human donor in a cohort sampled during active COVID-19. CDR3s include the opening cysteine and the closing phenylalanine or tryptophan. Fields, in order: V gene, J gene, clone size, D gene, CDR3 protein, CDR3 DNA. The D gene is left open where the match is weak. Expanded clones are given a class, and other clones once, few, many or no size at all.

TRBV3-1/TRBV3-2	TRBJ2-3	NA	TRBD2	CASNAGGRSTDTQYF	TGTGCCAGCAACGCGGGAGGGAGGAGCACAGATACGCAGTATTTT
TRBV27	TRBJ2-4	few	NA	CASRELAKNIQYF	TGTGCCAGCAGGGAGCTAGCCAAAAACATTCAGTACTTC
TRBV18	TRBJ1-2	NA	NA	CASSPAGGDGYTF	TGTGCCAGCTCACCCGCTGGGGGGGATGGCTACACCTTC
TRBV7-3	TRBJ1-1	few	TRBD1	CASGDRSGTEAFF	TGTGCCAGCGGGGACAGGAGTGGCACTGAAGCTTTCTTT
TRBV29-1	TRBJ2-5	NA	NA	CSGAGAQETQYF	TGCAGCGGCGCTGGTGCCCAAGAGACCCAGTACTTC
TRBV7-8	TRBJ2-1	NA	NA	CASSFRVPRGSYNEQFF	TGTGCCAGCAGCTTTCGGGTCCCCCGCGGGTCCTACAATGAGCAGTTCTTC
TRBV5-1	TRBJ1-1	NA	NA	CASSFTRDTEAFF	TGCGCCAGCAGCTTCACGAGGGACACTGAAGCTTTCTTT
TRBV28	TRBJ1-2	NA	NA	CASSFQNTRGYTF	TGTGCCAGCAGTTTCCAGAATACGAGGGGCTACACCTTC
TRBV19	TRBJ2-7	NA	TRBD2	CASSGTSGSGGSYEQYF	TGTGCCTCCTCCGGGACTAGCGGGAGTGGGGGCTCCTACGAGCAGTACTTC
TRBV30	TRBJ1-5	NA	NA	CAWSLQGGQPQHF	TGTGCCTGGAGTTTACAGGGAGGGCAGCCCCAGCATTTT
TRBV9	TRBJ2-7	NA	TRBD1	CASSVSHRGWDEQYF	TGTGCCAGCAGCGTAAGTCACAGGGGATGGGATGAGCAGTACTTC
TRBV24-1	TRBJ2-1	NA	TRBD2	CATSDSLGGGRGNEQFF	TGTGCCACCAGTGATTCGCTTGGGGGAGGGCGGGGCAATGAGCAGTTCTTC
TRBV7-6	TRBJ2-5	NA	NA	CASSLTTHETQYF	TGTGCCAGCAGCTTAACAACCCACGAGACCCAGTACTTC
TRBV10-3	TRBJ2-1	NA	TRBD2	CAISDPGLANNEQFF	TGTGCCATCAGTGATCCGGGACTAGCTAACAATGAGCAGTTCTTC
TRBV3-1/TRBV3-2	TRBJ1-2	NA	NA	CASSQGAGGRGYTF	TGTGCCAGCAGCCAAGGGGCCGGGGGGCGAGGCTACACCTTC
TRBV28	TRBJ2-2	few	TRBD2	CASTTDLIYFSGRNTGELFF	TGTGCCAGCACCACGGATTTAATATATTTTAGCGGGAGGAACACCGGGGAGCTGTTTTTT
TRBV28	TRBJ2-3	NA	TRBD1	CASRAGTGGVNTQYF	TGTGCCAGCAGGGCCGGGACAGGAGGGGTCAATACGCAGTATTTT
TRBV6-2/TRBV6-3	TRBJ1-2	few	NA	CASSFTGYGYTF	TGTGCCAGCAGTTTTACGGGCTATGGCTACACCTTC
TRBV20-1	TRBJ1-1	NA	NA	CSATGNTEAFF	TGCAGTGCCACAGGAAACACTGAAGCTTTCTTT
TRBV24-1	TRBJ2-3	NA	NA	CATSDNRVDTQYF	TGTGCCACCAGTGATAACAGGGTGGATACGCAGTATTTT
TRBV7-9	TRBJ2-1	NA	NA	CASSLIIHNEQFF	TGTGCCAGCAGCTTAATAATCCACAATGAGCAGTTCTTC
TRBV7-9	TRBJ2-1	NA	NA	CASRRDRGNEQFF	TGTGCCAGCAGGCGGGACAGAGGAAATGAGCAGTTCTTC
TRBV5-1	TRBJ2-5	once	NA	CASSLASSQGETQYF	TGCGCCAGCAGCTTGGCCTCTAGCCAGGGGGAGACCCAGTACTTC
TRBV15	TRBJ2-6	NA	NA	CATSETSGANVLTF	TGTGCCACCAGCGAAACATCCGGGGCCAACGTCCTGACTTTC
TRBV28	TRBJ1-1	NA	NA	CASIHGGVNTEAFF	TGTGCCAGCATTCACGGGGGGGTGAACACTGAAGCTTTCTTT
TRBV19	TRBJ2-7	NA	TRBD2	CASSWASGSSPTYEQYF	TGTGCCAGTAGTTGGGCTAGCGGGAGTTCCCCAACCTACGAGCAGTACTTC
TRBV6-2/TRBV6-3	TRBJ2-7	NA	TRBD2	CASSRPGGVNEQYF	TGTGCCAGCAGTCGGCCGGGAGGTGTCAACGAGCAGTACTTC
TRBV23-1	TRBJ1-3	NA	NA	CASSGTPTGNTIYF	TGCGCCAGCAGTGGGACACCTACTGGAAACACCATATATTTT
TRBV11-2	TRBJ2-7	NA	NA	CASSLTDFASYEQYF	TGTGCCAGCAGCTTAACGGACTTTGCCTCCTACGAGCAGTACTTC
TRBV9	TRBJ2-3	NA	NA	CASSPRGTTDTQYF	TGTGCCAGCAGCCCCCGGGGGACCACAGATACGCAGTATTTT
TRBV2	TRBJ2-7	NA	TRBD2	CASSVGREGKDEQYF	TGTGCCAGCAGTGTAGGAAGGGAGGGGAAAGACGAGCAGTACTTC
TRBV15	TRBJ1-1	once	NA	CATSRDYRGGTEAFF	TGTGCCACCAGCAGAGATTATCGGGGGGGAACTGAAGCTTTCTTT
TRBV20-1	TRBJ2-1	NA	NA	CSASVPAGLEQFF	TGCAGTGCTAGTGTTCCAGCGGGTCTTGAGCAGTTCTTC
TRBV27	TRBJ2-7	NA	NA	CASRLTGRYEQYF	TGTGCCAGCAGACTGACAGGGAGGTACGAGCAGTACTTC
TRBV12-3/TRBV12-4	TRBJ2-1	NA	NA	CASSFRRRHEQFF	TGTGCCAGCAGTTTTAGGAGGCGGCATGAGCAGTTCTTC
TRBV19	TRBJ1-2	NA	NA	CASRGQLDMYGYTF	TGTGCCAGTCGTGGACAGCTAGATATGTATGGCTACACCTTC
TRBV23-1	TRBJ1-1	NA	TRBD1	CASKVPGVRGVLNTEAFF	TGCGCCAGCAAAGTTCCCGGGGTCAGGGGGGTCTTGAACACTGAAGCTTTCTTT
TRBV5-6	TRBJ2-2	NA	NA	CASSAFRDSNTGELFF	TGTGCCAGCAGCGCATTTAGGGACTCGAACACCGGGGAGCTGTTTTTT
TRBV4-1	TRBJ2-7	once	TRBD1	CASTKDRVYEQYF	TGCGCCAGCACCAAGGACAGGGTCTACGAGCAGTACTTC
TRBV19	TRBJ2-3	once	NA	CASSINGYTDTQYF	TGTGCCAGTAGTATCAACGGGTACACAGATACGCAGTATTTT
TRBV9	TRBJ2-3	NA	TRBD2	CASSLTSGRADTQYF	TGTGCCAGCAGCTTAACTAGCGGGAGGGCAGATACGCAGTATTTT
TRBV11-2	TRBJ1-5	NA	TRBD1	CASSSAGQGNQPQHF	TGTGCCAGCAGCTCCGCGGGACAGGGAAATCAGCCCCAGCATTTT
TRBV4-3	TRBJ1-3	NA	NA	CASSQTGHAFGNTIYF	TGCGCCAGCAGCCAAACAGGACATGCCTTTGGAAACACCATATATTTT
TRBV7-2	TRBJ2-2	NA	NA	CASSLRRGPGELFF	TGTGCCAGCAGCTTAAGACGGGGTCCCGGGGAGCTGTTTTTT